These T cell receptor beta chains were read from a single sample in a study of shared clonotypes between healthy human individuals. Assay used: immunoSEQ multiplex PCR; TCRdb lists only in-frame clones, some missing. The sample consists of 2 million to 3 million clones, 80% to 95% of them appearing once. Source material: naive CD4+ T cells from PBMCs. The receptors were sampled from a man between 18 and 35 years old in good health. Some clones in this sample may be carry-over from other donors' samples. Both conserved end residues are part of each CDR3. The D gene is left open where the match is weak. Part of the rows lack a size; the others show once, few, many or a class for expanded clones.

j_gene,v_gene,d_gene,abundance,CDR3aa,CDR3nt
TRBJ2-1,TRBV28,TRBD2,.,CASSPGGGRFDEQFF,TGTGCCAGCAGTCCGGGGGGGGGCCGTTTCGATGAGCAGTTCTTC
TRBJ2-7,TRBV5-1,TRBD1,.,CASSATAGQGVSEQYF,TGCGCCAGCAGCGCCACGGCGGGACAGGGGGTTTCCGAGCAGTACTTC
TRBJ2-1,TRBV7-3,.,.,CASSLSREAGALNEQFF,TGTGCCAGCAGCTTAAGTCGGGAGGCGGGGGCGCTCAATGAGCAGTTCTTC
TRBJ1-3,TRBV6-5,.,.,CASSLDEYSGNTIYF,TGTGCCAGCAGCTTGGACGAGTACTCTGGAAACACCATATATTTT
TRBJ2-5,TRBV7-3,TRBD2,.,CASRGDYPLRPQYF,TGTGCCAGCAGGGGGGACTATCCCCTCAGGCCCCAGTACTTC
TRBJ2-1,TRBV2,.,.,CASSERGIVPDEQFF,TGTGCCAGCAGTGAACGGGGAATCGTTCCGGATGAGCAGTTCTTC
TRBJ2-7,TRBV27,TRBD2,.,CASSTPSTSAYEQYF,TGTGCCAGCAGCACCCCCTCGACTAGCGCCTACGAGCAGTACTTC
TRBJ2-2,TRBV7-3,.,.,CASSLKVNTGELFF,TGTGCCAGCAGCTTAAAGGTGAACACCGGGGAGCTGTTTTTT
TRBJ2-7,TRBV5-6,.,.,CASSFLTSSGEQYF,TGTGCCAGCAGCTTTTTGACTTCCAGCGGGGAGCAGTACTTC
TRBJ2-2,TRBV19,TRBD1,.,CASRPGTANTGELFF,TGTGCCAGTAGACCCGGGACAGCGAACACCGGGGAGCTGTTTTTT
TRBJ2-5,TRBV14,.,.,CASSRTIQETQYF,TGTGCCAGCAGCCGGACTATCCAAGAGACCCAGTACTTC
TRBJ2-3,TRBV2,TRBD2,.,CASLLARGTDTQYF,TGTGCCAGCCTACTAGCGCGAGGCACAGATACGCAGTATTTT
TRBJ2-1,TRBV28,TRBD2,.,CASMSLAGGEYEQFF,TGTGCCAGCATGTCACTAGCGGGAGGAGAGTATGAGCAGTTCTTC
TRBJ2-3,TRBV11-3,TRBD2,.,CASSPTSGRAGTDTQYF,TGTGCCAGCAGCCCGACTAGCGGGAGGGCGGGTACAGATACGCAGTATTTT
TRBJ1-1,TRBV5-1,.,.,CASSSPDRNTEAFF,TGCGCCAGCAGCTCTCCGGACAGGAACACTGAAGCTTTCTTT
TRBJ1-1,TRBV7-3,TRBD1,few,CASSASGTGEAFF,TGTGCCAGCAGCGCATCCGGGACAGGAGAAGCTTTCTTT
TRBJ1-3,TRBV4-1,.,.,CASSQGAAGRSSGNTIYF,TGCGCCAGCAGCCAAGGCGCTGCGGGGCGCAGCTCTGGAAACACCATATATTTT
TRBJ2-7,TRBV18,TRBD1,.,CASSPITGTASYEQYF,TGTGCCAGCTCACCAATCACCGGGACAGCCTCCTACGAGCAGTACTTC
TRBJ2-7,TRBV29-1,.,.,CSVAAETGSYEQYF,TGCAGCGTTGCCGCCGAGACAGGTTCCTACGAGCAGTACTTC